This TCR beta chain was recovered during a study of cytomegalovirus exposure and HLA in healthy donors. PCR employed 60 Vbeta and 13 Jbeta primers. Data came from immunoSEQ multiplex PCR; TCRdb stores just in-frame clones and leaves some out. Of around 70,000 clones in the sample, approximately 80% were seen once. This clone has just one count. CDR3 length equals 16 residues. The V segment lost 5 bases and the J segment 1 base; nucleotides outside the gene matches: 10. CDR1 is SGHVS, CDR2 FQNEAQ, per germline. V is TRBV7-8 and J is TRBJ2-7; 8 bases are shared with TRBD1. The sequenced material came from PBMCs. This TCR was recovered from a girl aged 5-17 years in good health and CMV-seropositive. Here the CDR3 reads CASSLPRQGPSYEQYF. DNA for the CDR3: TGTGCCAGCAGCCTCCCCCGACAGGGGCCATCCTACGAGCAGTACTTC.